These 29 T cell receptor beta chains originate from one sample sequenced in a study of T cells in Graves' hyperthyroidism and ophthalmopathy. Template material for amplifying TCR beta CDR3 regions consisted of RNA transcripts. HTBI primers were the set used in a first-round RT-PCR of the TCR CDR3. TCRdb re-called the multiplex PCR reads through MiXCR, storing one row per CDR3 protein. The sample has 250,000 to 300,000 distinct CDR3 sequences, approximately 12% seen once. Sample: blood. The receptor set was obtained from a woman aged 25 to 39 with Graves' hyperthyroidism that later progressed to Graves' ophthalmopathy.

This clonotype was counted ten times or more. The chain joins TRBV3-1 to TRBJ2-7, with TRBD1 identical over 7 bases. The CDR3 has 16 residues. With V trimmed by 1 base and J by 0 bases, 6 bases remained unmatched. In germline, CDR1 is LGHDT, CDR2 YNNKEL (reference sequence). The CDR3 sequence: CASSQASGTDSYEQYF. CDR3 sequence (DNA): TGTGCCAGCAGCCAAGCGAGTGGGACAGACTCCTACGAGCAGTACTTC.

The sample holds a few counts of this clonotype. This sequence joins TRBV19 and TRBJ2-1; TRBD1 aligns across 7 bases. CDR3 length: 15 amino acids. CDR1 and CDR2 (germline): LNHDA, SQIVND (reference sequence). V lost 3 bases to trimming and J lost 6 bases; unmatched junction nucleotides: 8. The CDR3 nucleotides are TGTGCCAGTAGTATCTCGGACAGGTGGGTCAATGAGCAGTTCTTC. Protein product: CASSISDRWVNEQFF.

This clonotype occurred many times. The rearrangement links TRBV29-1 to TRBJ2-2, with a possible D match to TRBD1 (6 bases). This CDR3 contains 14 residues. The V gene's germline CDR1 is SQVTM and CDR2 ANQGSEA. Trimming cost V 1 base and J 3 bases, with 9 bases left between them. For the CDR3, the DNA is TGCAGCGTTGAAGCAGGGGACGACACCGGGGAGCTGTTTTTT. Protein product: CSVEAGDDTGELFF.

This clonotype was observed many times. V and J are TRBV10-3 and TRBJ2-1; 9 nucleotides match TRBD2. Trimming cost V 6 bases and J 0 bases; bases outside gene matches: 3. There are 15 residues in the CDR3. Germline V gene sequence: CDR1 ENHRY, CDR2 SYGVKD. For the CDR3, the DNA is TGTGCCATCAGGACTAGCGGAAACTCCTACAATGAGCAGTTCTTC. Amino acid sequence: CAIRTSGNSYNEQFF.

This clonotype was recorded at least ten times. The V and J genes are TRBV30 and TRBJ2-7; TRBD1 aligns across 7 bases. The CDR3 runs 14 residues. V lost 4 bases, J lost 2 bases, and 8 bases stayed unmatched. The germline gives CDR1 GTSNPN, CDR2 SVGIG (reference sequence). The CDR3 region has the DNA TGTGCCTGGAAATCCAGAGGGGGCCCCTACGAGCAGTACTTC. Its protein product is CAWKSRGGPYEQYF. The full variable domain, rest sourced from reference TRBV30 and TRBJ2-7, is SQTIHQWPATLVQPVGSPLSLECTVEGTSNPNLYWYRQAAGRGLQLLFYSVGIGQISSEVPQNLSASRPQDRQFILSSKKLLLSDSGFYLCAWKSRGGPYEQYFGPGTRLTVT.

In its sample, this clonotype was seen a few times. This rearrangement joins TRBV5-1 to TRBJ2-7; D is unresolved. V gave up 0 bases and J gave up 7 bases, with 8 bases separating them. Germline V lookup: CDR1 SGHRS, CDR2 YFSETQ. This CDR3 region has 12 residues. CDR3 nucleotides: TGCGCCAGCAGCTTGGAGGGCGAAGAGCAGTACTTC. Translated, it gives CASSLEGEEQYF.

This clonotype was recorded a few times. CDR3: CASSQVGLGRSEGNEQFF. DNA for the CDR3: TGTGCCAGCAGCCAAGTGGGGTTGGGGCGGTCTGAGGGTAATGAGCAGTTCTTC. This sequence joins TRBV3-1 and TRBJ2-1; D is possibly TRBD1 or TRBD2 (5 bases each). CDR1 is LGHDT, CDR2 YNNKEL, per germline (reference sequence). The CDR3 extends over 18 amino acids. Trimming removed 1 base at V and 7 bases at J, with 23 bases between.

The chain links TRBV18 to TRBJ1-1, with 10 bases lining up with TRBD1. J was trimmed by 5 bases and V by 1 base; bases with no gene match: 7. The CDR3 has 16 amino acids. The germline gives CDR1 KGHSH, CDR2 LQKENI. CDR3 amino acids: CASSPRDRGPMTEAFF. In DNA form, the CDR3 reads TGTGCCAGCTCACCACGAGACAGGGGGCCGATGACTGAAGCTTTCTTT.

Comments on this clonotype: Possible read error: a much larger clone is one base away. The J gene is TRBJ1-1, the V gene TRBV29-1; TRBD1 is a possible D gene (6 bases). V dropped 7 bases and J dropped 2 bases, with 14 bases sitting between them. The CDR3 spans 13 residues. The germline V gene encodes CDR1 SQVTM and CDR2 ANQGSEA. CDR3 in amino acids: CSAQDRSNTEAFF. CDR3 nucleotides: TGCAGCGCCCAAGACAGGAGCAACACTGAAGCTTTCTTT.

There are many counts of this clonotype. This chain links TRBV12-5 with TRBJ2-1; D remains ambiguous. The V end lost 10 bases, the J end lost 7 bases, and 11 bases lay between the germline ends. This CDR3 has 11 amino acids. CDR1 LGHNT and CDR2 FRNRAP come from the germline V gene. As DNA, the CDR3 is TGTGCTACCATCGTCGGGAATGAGCAGTTCTTC. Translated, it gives CATIVGNEQFF. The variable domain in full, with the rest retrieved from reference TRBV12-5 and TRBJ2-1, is DARVTQTPRHKVTEMGQEVTMRCQPILGHNTVFWYRQTMMQGLELLAYFRNRAPLDDSGMPKDRFSAEMPDATLATLKIQPSEPRDSAVYFCATIVGNEQFFGPGTRLTVL.

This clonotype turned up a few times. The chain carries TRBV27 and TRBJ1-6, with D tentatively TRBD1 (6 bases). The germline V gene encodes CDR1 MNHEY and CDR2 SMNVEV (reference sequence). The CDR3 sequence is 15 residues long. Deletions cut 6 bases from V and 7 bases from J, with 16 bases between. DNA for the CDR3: TGTGCCAGCAGCTTCGGACAGTTAGGGAATTCACCCCTCCACTTT. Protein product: CASSFGQLGNSPLHF.

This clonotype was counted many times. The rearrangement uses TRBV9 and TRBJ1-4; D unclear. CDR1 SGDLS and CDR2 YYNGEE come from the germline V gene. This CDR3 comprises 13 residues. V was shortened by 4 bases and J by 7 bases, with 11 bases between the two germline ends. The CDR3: CASSTGPGEKLFF. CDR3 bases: TGTGCCAGCAGCACCGGACCGGGTGAAAAACTGTTTTTT.

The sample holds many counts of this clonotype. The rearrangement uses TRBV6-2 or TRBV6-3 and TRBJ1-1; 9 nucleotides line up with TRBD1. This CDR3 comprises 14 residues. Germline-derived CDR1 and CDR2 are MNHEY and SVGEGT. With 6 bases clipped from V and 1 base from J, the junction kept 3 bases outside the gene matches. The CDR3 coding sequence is TGTGCCAGCAGCTGGACAGGGGCGAACACTGAAGCTTTCTTT. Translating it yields CASSWTGANTEAFF.

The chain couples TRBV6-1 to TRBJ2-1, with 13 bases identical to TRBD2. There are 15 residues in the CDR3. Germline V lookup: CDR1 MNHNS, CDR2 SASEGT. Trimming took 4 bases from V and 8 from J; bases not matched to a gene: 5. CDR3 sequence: CASSGTSGSWYEQFF. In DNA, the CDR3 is TGTGCCAGCAGTGGGACTAGCGGGAGTTGGTATGAGCAGTTCTTC.

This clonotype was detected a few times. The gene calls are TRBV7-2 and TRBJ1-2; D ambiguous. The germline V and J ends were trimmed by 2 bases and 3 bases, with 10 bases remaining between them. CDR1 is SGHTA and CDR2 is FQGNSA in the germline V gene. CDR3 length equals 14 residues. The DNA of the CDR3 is TGTGCCAGCAGCTTACCTGACATTGACTATGGCTACACCTTC. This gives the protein CASSLPDIDYGYTF.

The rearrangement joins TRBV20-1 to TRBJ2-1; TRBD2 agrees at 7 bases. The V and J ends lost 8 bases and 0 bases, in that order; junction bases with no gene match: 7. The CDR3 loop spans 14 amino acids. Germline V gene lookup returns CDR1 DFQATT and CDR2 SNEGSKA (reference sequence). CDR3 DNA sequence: TGCAGTACCGCAGCGGGGAGCTCCTACAATGAGCAGTTCTTC. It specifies CSTAAGSSYNEQFF.

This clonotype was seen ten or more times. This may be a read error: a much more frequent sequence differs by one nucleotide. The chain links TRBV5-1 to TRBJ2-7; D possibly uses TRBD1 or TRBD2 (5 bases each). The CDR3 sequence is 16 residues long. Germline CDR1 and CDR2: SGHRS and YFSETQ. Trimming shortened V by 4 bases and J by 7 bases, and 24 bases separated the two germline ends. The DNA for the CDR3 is TGCGCCAGCAGCGGATCAACCGGGGCAGTCTTGAGGGAGCAGTACTTC. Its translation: CASSGSTGAVLREQYF.

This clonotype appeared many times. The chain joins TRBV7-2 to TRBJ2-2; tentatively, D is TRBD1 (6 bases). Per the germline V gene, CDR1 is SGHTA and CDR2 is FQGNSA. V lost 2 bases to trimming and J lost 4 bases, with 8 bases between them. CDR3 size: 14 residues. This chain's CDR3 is CASSLTGRTGELFF. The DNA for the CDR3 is TGTGCCAGCAGCTTAACAGGGCGCACCGGGGAGCTGTTTTTT.

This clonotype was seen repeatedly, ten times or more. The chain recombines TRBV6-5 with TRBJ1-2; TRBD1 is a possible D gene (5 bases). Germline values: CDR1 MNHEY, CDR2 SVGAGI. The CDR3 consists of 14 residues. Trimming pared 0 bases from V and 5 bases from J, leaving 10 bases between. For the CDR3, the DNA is TGTGCCAGCAGTTACTCGGGGCGCCCTTATGGCTACACCTTC. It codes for CASSYSGRPYGYTF.

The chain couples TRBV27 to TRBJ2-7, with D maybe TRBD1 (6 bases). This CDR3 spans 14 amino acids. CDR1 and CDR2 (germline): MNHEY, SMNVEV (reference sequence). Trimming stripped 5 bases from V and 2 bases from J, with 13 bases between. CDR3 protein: CASSVTGIAYEQYF. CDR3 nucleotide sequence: TGTGCCAGCAGTGTCACAGGGATTGCCTACGAGCAGTACTTC.

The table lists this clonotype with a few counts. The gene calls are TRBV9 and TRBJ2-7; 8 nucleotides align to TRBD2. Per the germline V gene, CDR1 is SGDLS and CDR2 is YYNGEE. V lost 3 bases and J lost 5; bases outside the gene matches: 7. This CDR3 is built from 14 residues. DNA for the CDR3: TGTGCCAGCAGCGCCTCGCGGGGGGCCCACGAGCAGTACTTC. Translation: CASSASRGAHEQYF.

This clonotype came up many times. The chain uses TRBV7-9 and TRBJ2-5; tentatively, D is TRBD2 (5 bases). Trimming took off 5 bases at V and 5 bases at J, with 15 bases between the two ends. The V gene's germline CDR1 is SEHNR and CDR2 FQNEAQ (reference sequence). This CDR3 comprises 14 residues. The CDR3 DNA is TGTGCCAGCAGCCCGACACCTACGGGGGAGACCCAGTACTTC. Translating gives CASSPTPTGETQYF.

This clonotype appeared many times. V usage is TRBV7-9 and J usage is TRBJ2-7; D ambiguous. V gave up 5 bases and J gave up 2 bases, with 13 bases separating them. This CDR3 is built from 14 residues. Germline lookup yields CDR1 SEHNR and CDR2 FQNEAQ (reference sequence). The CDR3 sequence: CASSQEASPYEQYF. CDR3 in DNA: TGTGCCAGCAGCCAAGAGGCCAGCCCCTACGAGCAGTACTTC.

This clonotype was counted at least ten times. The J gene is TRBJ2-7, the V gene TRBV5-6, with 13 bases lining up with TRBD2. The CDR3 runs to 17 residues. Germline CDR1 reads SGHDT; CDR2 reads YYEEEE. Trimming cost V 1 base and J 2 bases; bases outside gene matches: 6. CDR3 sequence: CASSLKGLAGKAYEQYF. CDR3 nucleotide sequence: TGTGCCAGCAGCTTGAAGGGACTAGCGGGAAAGGCCTACGAGCAGTACTTC.

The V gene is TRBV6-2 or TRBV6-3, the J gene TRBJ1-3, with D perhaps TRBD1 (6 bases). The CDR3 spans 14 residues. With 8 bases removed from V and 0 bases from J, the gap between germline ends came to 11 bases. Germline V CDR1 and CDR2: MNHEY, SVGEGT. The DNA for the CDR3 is TGTGCCAGCGCCCGGACAGCCTCTGGAAACACCATATATTTT. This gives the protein CASARTASGNTIYF.

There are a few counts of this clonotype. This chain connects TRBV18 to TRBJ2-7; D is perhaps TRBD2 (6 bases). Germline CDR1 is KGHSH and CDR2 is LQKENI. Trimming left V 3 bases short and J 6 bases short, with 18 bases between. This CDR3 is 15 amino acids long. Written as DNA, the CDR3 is TGTGCCAGCTCACCCTTAAAGGAGGGGCGGGCCGAGCAGTACTTC. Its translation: CASSPLKEGRAEQYF.

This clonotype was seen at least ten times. The CDR3 DNA reads TGTGCCAGCAGGAGAGCCGGGACAGGGAGTGAGTACGAGCAGTACTTC. Protein product: CASRRAGTGSEYEQYF. The chain joins TRBV7-2 to TRBJ2-7; 9 bases line up with TRBD1. Trimming removed 6 bases from V and 4 bases from J; junction bases left unmatched: 13. The CDR3 has 16 residues. Looked up from germline, CDR1 is SGHTA and CDR2 is FQGNSA.

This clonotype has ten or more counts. CDR3 in DNA: TGTGCCAGCAGCCCCACATATGACTATGGCTACACCTTC. This translates into CASSPTYDYGYTF. V usage is TRBV3-1 and J usage is TRBJ1-2; no clear D. Germline V gene lookup returns CDR1 LGHDT and CDR2 YNNKEL (reference sequence). V lost 4 bases, J lost 3 bases, and 9 bases lay in between. There are 13 residues in the CDR3.

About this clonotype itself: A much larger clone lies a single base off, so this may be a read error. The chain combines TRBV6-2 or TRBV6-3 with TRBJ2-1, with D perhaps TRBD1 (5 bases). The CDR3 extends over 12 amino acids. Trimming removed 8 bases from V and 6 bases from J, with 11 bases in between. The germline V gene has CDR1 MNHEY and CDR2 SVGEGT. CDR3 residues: CASGGRVNEQFF. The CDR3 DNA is TGTGCCAGCGGTGGCAGGGTCAATGAGCAGTTCTTC.